The clone carrying this TCR beta chain was found a few times. This CDR3 spans 14 amino acids. The germline V gene encodes CDR1 SQVTM and CDR2 ANQGSEA. The junction had 7 bases not matched to a gene; V was cut back by 4 bases and J by 4 bases. The data were produced by immunoSEQ multiplex PCR, yet TCRdb's version contains in-frame clones alone and is incomplete. The profile covers approximately 3,000 clones, with about 80% appearing a single time and over 8% taken by the ten largest. This sample stems from a study of immune cell composition in non-small cell lung cancer. Normal lung sampling was at least 3 cm from the tumour, as distant as possible.

This TCR came from a human donor with non-small cell lung cancer. The V gene is TRBV29-1, the J gene TRBJ2-5; 9 bases are shared with TRBD2. The material sequenced was non-adjacent lung tissue. The CDR3 region has the DNA TGCAGCGTTGCTGGACTAGCGCGAGGAGAGACCCAGTACTTC. It encodes CSVAGLARGETQYF.